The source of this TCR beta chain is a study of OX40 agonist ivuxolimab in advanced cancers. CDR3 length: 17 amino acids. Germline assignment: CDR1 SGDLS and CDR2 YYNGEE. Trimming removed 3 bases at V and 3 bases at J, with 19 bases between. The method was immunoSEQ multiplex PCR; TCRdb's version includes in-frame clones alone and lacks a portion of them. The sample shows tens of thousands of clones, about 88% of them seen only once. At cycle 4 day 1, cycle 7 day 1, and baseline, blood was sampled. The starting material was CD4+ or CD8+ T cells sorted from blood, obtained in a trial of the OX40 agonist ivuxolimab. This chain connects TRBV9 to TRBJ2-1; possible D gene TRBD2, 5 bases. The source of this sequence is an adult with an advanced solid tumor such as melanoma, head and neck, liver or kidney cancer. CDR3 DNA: TGTGCCAGCAGCGCCCACACGGGGAGCGTGGTCTACAATGAGCAGTTCTTC. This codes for CASSAHTGSVVYNEQFF.